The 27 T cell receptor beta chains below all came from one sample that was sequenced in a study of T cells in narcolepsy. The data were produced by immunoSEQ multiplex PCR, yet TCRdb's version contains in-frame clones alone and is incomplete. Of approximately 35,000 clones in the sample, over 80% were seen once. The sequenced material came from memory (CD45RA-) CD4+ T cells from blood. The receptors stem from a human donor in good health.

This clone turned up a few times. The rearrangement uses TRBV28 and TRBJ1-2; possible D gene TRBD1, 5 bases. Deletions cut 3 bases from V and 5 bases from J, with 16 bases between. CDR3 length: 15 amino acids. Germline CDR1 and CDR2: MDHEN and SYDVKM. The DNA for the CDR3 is TGTGCCAGCAGTTTTCAAGGGGCGTTTAATTATGGCTACACCTTC. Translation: CASSFQGAFNYGYTF.

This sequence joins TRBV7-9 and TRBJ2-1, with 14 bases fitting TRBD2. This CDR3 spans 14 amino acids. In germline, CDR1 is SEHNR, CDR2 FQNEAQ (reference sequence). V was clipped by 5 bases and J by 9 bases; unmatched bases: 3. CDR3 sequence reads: CASSRLAGGGEQFF. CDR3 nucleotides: TGTGCCAGCAGCCGACTAGCGGGAGGGGGTGAGCAGTTCTTC.

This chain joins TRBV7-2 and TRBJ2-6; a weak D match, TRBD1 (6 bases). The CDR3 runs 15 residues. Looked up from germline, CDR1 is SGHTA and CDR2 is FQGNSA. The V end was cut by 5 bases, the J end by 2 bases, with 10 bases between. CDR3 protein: CASSPNRAGANVLTF. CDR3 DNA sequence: TGTGCCAGCAGCCCAAACAGGGCTGGGGCCAACGTCCTGACTTTC.

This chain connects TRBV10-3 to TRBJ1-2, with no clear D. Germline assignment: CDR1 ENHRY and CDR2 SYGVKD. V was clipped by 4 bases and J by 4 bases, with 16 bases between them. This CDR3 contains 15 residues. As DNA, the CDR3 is TGTGCCATCAGTGGGCGGGGTAAGGAAAGCTATGGCTACACCTTC. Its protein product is CAISGRGKESYGYTF.

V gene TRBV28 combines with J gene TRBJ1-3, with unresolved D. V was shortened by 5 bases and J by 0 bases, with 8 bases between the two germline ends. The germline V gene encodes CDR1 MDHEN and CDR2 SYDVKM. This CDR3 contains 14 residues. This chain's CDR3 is CASSGIHSGNTIYF. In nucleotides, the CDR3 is TGTGCCAGCAGTGGGATACACTCTGGAAACACCATATATTTT.

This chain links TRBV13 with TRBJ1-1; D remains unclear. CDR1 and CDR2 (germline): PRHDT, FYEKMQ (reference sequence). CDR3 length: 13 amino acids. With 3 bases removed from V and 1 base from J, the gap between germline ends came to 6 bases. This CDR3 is CASSFRGNTEAFF. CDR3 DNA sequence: TGTGCCAGCAGCTTTAGAGGGAACACTGAAGCTTTCTTT. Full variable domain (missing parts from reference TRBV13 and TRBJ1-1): AAGVIQSPRHLIKEKRETATLKCYPIPRHDTVYWYQQGPGQDPQFLISFYEKMQSDKGSIPDRFSAQQFSDYHSELNMSSLELGDSALYFCASSFRGNTEAFFGQGTRLTVV.

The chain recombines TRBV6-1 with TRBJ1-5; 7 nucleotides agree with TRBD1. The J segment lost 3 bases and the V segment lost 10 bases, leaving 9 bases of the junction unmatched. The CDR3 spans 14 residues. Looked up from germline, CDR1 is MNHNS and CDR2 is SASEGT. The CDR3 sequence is CATLGQPNNQPQHF. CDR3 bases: TGTGCCACCCTGGGACAGCCCAACAATCAGCCCCAGCATTTT.

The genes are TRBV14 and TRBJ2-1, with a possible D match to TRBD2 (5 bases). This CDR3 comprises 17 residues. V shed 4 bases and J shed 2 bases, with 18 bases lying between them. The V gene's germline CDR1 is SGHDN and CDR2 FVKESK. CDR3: CASSPSSGRAAYNEQFF. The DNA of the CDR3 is TGTGCCAGCAGCCCGTCCTCCGGGCGGGCGGCCTACAATGAGCAGTTCTTC.

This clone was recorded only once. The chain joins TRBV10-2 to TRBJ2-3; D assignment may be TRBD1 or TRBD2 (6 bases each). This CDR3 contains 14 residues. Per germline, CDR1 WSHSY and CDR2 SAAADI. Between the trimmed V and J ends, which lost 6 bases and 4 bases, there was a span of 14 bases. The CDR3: CASRGFGGPDTQYF. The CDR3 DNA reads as TGCGCCAGCAGGGGGTTCGGGGGCCCAGATACGCAGTATTTT.

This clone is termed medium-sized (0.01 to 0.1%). As DNA, the CDR3 is TGTGCCAGCAGTATACAGGGGAAGGGCACTGAAGCTTTCTTT. Residues: CASSIQGKGTEAFF. This chain connects TRBV2 to TRBJ1-1; 7 bases line up with TRBD1. This CDR3 comprises 14 residues. The junction had 7 bases not matched to a gene; V was cut back by 5 bases and J by 4 bases. The germline gives CDR1 SNHLY, CDR2 FYNNEI.

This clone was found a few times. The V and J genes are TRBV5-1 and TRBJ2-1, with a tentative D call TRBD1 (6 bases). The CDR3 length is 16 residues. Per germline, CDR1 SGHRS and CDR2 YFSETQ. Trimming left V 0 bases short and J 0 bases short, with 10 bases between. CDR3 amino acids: CASSLDDRSSYNEQFF. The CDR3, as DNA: TGCGCCAGCAGCTTGGATGACAGGAGCTCCTACAATGAGCAGTTCTTC.

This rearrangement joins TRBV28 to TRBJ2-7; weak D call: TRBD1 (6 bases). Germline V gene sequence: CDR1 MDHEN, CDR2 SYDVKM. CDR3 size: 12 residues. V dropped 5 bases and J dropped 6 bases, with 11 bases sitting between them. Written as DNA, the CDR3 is TGTGCCAGCAGTACAGGGTCGGGCGAGCAGTACTTC. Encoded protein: CASSTGSGEQYF. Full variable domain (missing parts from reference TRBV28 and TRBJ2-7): DVKVTQSSRYLVKRTGEKVFLECVQDMDHENMFWYRQDPGLGLRLIYFSYDVKMKEKGDIPEGYSVSREKKERFSLILESASTNQTSMYLCASSTGSGEQYFGPGTRLTVT.

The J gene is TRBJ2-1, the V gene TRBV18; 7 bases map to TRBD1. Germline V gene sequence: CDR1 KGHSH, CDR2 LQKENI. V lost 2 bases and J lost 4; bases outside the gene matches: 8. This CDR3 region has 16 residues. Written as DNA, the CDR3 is TGTGCCAGCTCACCAACCCGGGACAGAACATACAATGAGCAGTTCTTC. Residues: CASSPTRDRTYNEQFF. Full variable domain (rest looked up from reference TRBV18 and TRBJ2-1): NAGVMQNPRHLVRRRGQEARLRCSPMKGHSHVYWYRQLPEEGLKFMVYLQKENIIDESGMPKERFSAEFPKEGPSILRIQQVVRGDSAAYFCASSPTRDRTYNEQFFGPGTRLTVL.

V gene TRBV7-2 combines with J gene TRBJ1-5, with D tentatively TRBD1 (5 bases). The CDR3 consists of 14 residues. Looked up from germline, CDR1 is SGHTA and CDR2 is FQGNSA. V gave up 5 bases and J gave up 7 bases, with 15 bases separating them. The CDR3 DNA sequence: TGTGCCAGCAGCCCCGGGCAAAAGGGGCAGCCCCAGCATTTT. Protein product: CASSPGQKGQPQHF.

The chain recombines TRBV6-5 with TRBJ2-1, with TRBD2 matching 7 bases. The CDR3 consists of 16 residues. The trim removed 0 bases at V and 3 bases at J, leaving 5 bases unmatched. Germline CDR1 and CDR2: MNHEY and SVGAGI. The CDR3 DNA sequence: TGTGCCAGCAGTTACTCGGCGCTAGCGGTCTACAATGAGCAGTTCTTC. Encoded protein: CASSYSALAVYNEQFF.

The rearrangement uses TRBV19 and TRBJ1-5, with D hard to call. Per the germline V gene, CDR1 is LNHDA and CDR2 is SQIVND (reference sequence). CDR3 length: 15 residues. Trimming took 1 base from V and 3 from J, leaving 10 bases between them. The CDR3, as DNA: TGTGCCAGTAGTATAGGTAGGCGGGACAATCAGCCCCAGCATTTT. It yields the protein CASSIGRRDNQPQHF.

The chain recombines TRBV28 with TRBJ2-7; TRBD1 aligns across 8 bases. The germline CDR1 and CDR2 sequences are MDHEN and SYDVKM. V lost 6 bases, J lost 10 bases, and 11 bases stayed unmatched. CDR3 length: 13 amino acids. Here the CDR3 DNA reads TGTGCCAGCAGCCTTACCGACAGGGGTTACCAGTACTTC. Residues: CASSLTDRGYQYF.

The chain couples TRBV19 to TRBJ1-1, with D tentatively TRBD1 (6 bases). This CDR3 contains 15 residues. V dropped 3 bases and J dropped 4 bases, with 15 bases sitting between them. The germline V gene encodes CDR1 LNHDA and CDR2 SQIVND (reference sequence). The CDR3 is CASSIPPGATTEAFF. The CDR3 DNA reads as TGTGCCAGTAGTATCCCTCCGGGGGCGACCACTGAAGCTTTCTTT. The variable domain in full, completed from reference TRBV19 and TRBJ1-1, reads DGGITQSPKYLFRKEGQNVTLSCEQNLNHDAMYWYRQDPGQGLRLIYYSQIVNDFQKGDIAEGYSVSREKKESFPLTVTSAQKNPTAFYLCASSIPPGATTEAFFGQGTRLTVV.

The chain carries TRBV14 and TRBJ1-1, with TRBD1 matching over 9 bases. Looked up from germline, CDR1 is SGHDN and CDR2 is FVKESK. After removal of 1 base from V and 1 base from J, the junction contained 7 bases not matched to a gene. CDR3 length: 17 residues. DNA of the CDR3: TGTGCCAGCAGCCAAGTGGGGACAGGGCCGCGGAACACTGAAGCTTTCTTT. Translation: CASSQVGTGPRNTEAFF.

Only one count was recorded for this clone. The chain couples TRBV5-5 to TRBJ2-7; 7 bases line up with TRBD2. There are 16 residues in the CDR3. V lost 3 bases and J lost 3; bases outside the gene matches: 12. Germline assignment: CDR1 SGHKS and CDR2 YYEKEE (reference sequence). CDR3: CASSSLALGGGYEQYF. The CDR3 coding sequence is TGTGCCAGCAGCTCCCTTGCGCTAGGCGGGGGCTACGAGCAGTACTTC.

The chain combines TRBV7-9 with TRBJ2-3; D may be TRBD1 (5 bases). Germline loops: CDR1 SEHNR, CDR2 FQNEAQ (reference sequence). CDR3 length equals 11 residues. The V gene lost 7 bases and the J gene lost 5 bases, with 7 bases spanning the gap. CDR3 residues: CASTQGDTQYF. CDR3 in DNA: TGTGCCAGCACGCAGGGAGATACGCAGTATTTT.

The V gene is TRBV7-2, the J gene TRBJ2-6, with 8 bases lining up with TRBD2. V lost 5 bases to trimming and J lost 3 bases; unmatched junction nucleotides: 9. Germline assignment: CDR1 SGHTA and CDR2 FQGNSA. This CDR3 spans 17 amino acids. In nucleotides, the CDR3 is TGTGCCAGCAGCCAAAATCGGGGGGGCGTTGGGGCCAACGTCCTGACTTTC. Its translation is CASSQNRGGVGANVLTF.

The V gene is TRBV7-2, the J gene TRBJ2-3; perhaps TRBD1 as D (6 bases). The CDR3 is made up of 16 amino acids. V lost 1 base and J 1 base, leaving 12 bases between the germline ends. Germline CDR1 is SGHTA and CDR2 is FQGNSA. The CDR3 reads CASSLDGAGGTDTQYF. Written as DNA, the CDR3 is TGTGCCAGCAGCTTAGACGGGGCAGGGGGCACAGATACGCAGTATTTT.

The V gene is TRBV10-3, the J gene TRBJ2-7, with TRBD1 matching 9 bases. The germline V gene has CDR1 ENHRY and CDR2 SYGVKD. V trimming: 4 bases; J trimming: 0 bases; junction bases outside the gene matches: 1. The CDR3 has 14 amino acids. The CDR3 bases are TGTGCCATCAGTGGGACAGGGGACTCCTACGAGCAGTACTTC. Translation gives CAISGTGDSYEQYF.

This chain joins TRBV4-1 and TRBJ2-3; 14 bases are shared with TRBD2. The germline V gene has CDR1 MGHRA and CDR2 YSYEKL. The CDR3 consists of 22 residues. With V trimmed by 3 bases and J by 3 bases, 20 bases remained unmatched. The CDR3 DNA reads TGCGCCAGCAGCCACCGAGGCCTGACTAGCGGGGGGGCCCGAGGGCCGACAGATACGCAGTATTTT. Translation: CASSHRGLTSGGARGPTDTQYF.

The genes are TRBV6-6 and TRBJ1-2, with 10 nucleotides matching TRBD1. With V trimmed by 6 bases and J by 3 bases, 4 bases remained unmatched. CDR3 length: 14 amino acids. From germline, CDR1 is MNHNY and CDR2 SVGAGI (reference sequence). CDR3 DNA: TGTGCCAGCAGGGGGGGACAGGGGTACTATGGCTACACCTTC. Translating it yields CASRGGQGYYGYTF.

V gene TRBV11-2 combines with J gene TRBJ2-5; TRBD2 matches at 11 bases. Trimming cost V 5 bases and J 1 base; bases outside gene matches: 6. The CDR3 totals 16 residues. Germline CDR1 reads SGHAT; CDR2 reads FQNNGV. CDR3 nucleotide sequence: TGTGCCAGCAGCCAAGGGACTAGCGGAAGCCAAGAGACCCAGTACTTC. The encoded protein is CASSQGTSGSQETQYF.